This T cell receptor beta chain was recovered during a study of cytomegalovirus exposure and HLA in healthy donors. Points from the study as a whole: Three chains tied to CMV proved CMV antigen-specific in vitro. According to a subsequent analysis, TCR clusters from the first cohort were inclined to appear together in the 120 or so validation repertoires. Most TCR sequences were rare, but some public TCRs occurred in many donors.

Data came from immunoSEQ multiplex PCR; TCRdb stores just in-frame clones and leaves some out. The sample has roughly 67,000 clones, about 90% seen once. The approximately 130-subject validation cohort, separate from the roughly 670-subject first cohort, included the donors. Germline lookup yields CDR1 GTSNPN and CDR2 SVGIG (reference sequence). This CDR3 is built from 14 residues. V was clipped by 3 bases and J by 10 bases; unmatched bases: 10. Worth noting for this clone: As yet, its antigen is unknown.

The sequence was obtained from a man in his late teens or twenties in good health and CMV-seronegative. The sample taken for sequencing was PBMCs. The chain recombines TRBV30 with TRBJ2-1; 9 bases are a match to TRBD2. CDR3 residues: CAWSGLATLGEQFF. The CDR3, as DNA: TGTGCCTGGAGCGGACTAGCGACCTTGGGAGAGCAGTTCTTC. The whole variable domain, filled in from reference TRBV30 and TRBJ2-1, reads SQTIHQWPATLVQPVGSPLSLECTVEGTSNPNLYWYRQAAGRGLQLLFYSVGIGQISSEVPQNLSASRPQDRQFILSSKKLLLSDSGFYLCAWSGLATLGEQFFGPGTRLTVL.